A selection of T cell receptor beta chains follows, all from one sample in a study of OX40 agonist ivuxolimab in advanced cancers. Clones were sequenced by immunoSEQ multiplex PCR, and TCRdb holds only the in-frame ones, with some missing. The data show around 40,000 clones, 65% to 90% seen once. The specimen comprised CD4+ or CD8+ T cells sorted from blood, sampled in a trial of the OX40 agonist ivuxolimab. The receptors were gathered from an adult with an advanced solid tumor such as melanoma, head and neck, liver or kidney cancer. The CDR3 runs from the conserved cysteine through the conserved F or W. The order of the fields is D gene, CDR3 length, clone size, V gene, J gene, CDR3 protein, CDR3 DNA. D genes are given only for firm matches. Clone size appears in some rows only: once, few, many, or a class for an expanded clone.

>NA|15|once|TRBV5-4|TRBJ1-1
CASSLVGNMNTEAFF
TGTGCCAGCAGCTTGGTCGGAAACATGAACACTGAAGCTTTCTTT
>TRBD1|15|NA|TRBV5-1|TRBJ2-2
CASSAGQGYAGELFF
TGCGCCAGCAGCGCCGGACAGGGCTATGCCGGGGAGCTGTTTTTT
>NA|15|NA|TRBV4-3|TRBJ2-1
CASSQGDWSNNEQFF
TGCGCCAGCAGCCAGGGGGACTGGAGCAACAATGAGCAGTTCTTC
>NA|13|NA|TRBV6-1|TRBJ2-1
CASSESNYNEQFF
TGTGCCAGCAGTGAATCGAACTACAATGAGCAGTTCTTC
>NA|15|NA|TRBV2|TRBJ1-2
CASSDREGVIYGYTF
TGTGCCAGCAGTGACAGGGAGGGGGTTATCTATGGCTACACCTTC
>NA|16|NA|TRBV4-1|TRBJ1-5
CASSQDGRGSNQPQHF
TGCGCCAGCAGCCAAGATGGGAGGGGGAGCAATCAGCCCCAGCATTTT
>TRBD2|16|NA|TRBV4-3|TRBJ2-3
CASSQVLAGNTDTQYF
TGCGCCAGCAGCCAAGTCCTAGCGGGGAACACAGATACGCAGTATTTT
>NA|17|NA|TRBV7-9|TRBJ1-3
CASSLATGLSSGNTIYF
TGTGCCAGCAGCTTAGCCACAGGGCTTAGCTCTGGAAACACCATATATTTT
>TRBD1|15|NA|TRBV4-2|TRBJ1-6
CASSSQTGGNSPLHF
TGTGCCAGCAGCTCCCAGACAGGGGGTAATTCACCCCTCCACTTT
>NA|13|once|TRBV30|TRBJ1-2
CAWRPTDSYGYTF
TGTGCCTGGAGGCCGACAGATTCCTATGGCTACACCTTC
>NA|13|NA|TRBV4-1|TRBJ2-5
CASSQDPLKTQYF
TGCGCCAGCAGCCAAGATCCCCTGAAGACCCAGTACTTC
>NA|14|NA|TRBV19|TRBJ2-2
CASSIGGSAGELFF
TGTGCCAGTAGTATAGGGGGCAGCGCCGGGGAGCTGTTTTTT
>NA|15|few|TRBV6-1|TRBJ2-7
CASSEAGGSSYEQYF
TGTGCCAGCAGTGAAGCTGGAGGTAGCTCCTACGAGCAGTACTTC
>TRBD2|13|few|TRBV27|TRBJ2-1
CAIGLAGGREQFF
TGTGCCATCGGACTAGCGGGGGGTCGTGAGCAGTTCTTC
>NA|15|once|TRBV4-2|TRBJ1-6
CASLHVGQGNSPLHF
TGTGCCAGCCTCCACGTGGGGCAGGGAAATTCACCCCTCCACTTT
>NA|14|NA|TRBV29-1|TRBJ1-2
CSVEPTGSYYGYTF
TGCAGCGTTGAGCCCACAGGGTCCTACTATGGCTACACCTTC
>NA|14|few|TRBV6-5|TRBJ1-1
CASRLGPMNTEAFF
TGTGCCAGCAGACTAGGACCTATGAACACTGAAGCTTTCTTT
>NA|16|NA|TRBV15|TRBJ2-7
CATSRDQVAGPYEQYF
TGTGCCACCAGCAGAGATCAGGTGGCGGGGCCCTACGAGCAGTACTTC
>NA|13|NA|TRBV27|TRBJ2-7
CASSLSWSYEQYF
TGTGCCAGCAGTTTATCCTGGTCCTACGAGCAGTACTTC
>NA|15|NA|TRBV7-9|TRBJ2-3
CASSSALVTADTQYF
TGTGCCAGCAGCTCCGCCTTAGTAACCGCAGATACGCAGTATTTT
>NA|13|NA|TRBV7-3|TRBJ1-1
CASSLRRDTEAFF
TGTGCCAGCAGCTTAAGAAGGGACACTGAAGCTTTCTTT
>NA|15|NA|TRBV4-1|TRBJ2-2
CASSQGRGPTGELFF
TGCGCCAGCAGCCAAGGCAGGGGCCCGACCGGGGAGCTGTTTTTT
>NA|13|NA|TRBV28|TRBJ1-1
CASSESGDTEAFF
TGTGCCAGCAGCGAATCCGGGGACACTGAAGCTTTCTTT
>TRBD1|15|NA|TRBV27|TRBJ2-1
CASRFNRGQNNEQFF
TGTGCCAGCAGGTTTAACAGGGGGCAAAACAATGAGCAGTTCTTC
>NA|14|NA|TRBV27|TRBJ2-1
CASSFPSYGGEQFF
TGTGCCAGCAGTTTTCCTTCTTATGGGGGTGAGCAGTTCTTC
>TRBD2|18|NA|TRBV28|TRBJ2-3
CASSSKLGTSRGTDTQYF
TGTGCCAGCAGTTCCAAGTTAGGGACTAGCCGAGGCACAGATACGCAGTATTTT
>TRBD2|15|NA|TRBV7-3|TRBJ2-3
CASSSHDGRTDTQYF
TGTGCCAGCAGCTCCCATGACGGGAGGACAGATACGCAGTATTTT
>NA|14|NA|TRBV15|TRBJ2-7
CATSRNLGEGEQYF
TGTGCCACCAGCAGAAACTTGGGAGAGGGCGAGCAGTACTTC
>NA|12|NA|TRBV13|TRBJ2-2
CASSLESGELFF
TGTGCCAGCAGCTTAGAGTCCGGGGAGCTGTTTTTT
>TRBD2|15|once|TRBV13|TRBJ2-7
CASSPRASGDYEQYF
TGTGCCAGCAGCCCGAGGGCTAGCGGGGACTACGAGCAGTACTTC
>NA|15|few|TRBV30|TRBJ1-1
CAWKSLEFMNTEAFF
TGTGCCTGGAAATCTTTGGAGTTCATGAACACTGAAGCTTTCTTT
>NA|13|NA|TRBV7-2|TRBJ2-7
CASSSAGAYEQYF
TGTGCCAGCAGCTCGGCAGGGGCCTACGAGCAGTACTTC
>NA|13|NA|TRBV27|TRBJ1-1
CASSFLLNTEAFF
TGTGCCAGCAGTTTCCTACTGAACACTGAAGCTTTCTTT
>NA|15|NA|TRBV25-1|TRBJ2-7
CASSGLLRSSYEQYF
TGTGCCAGCAGTGGACTACTACGGAGCTCCTACGAGCAGTACTTC
>NA|13|NA|TRBV27|TRBJ2-1
CASSFKGVNEQFF
TGTGCCAGCAGTTTCAAAGGGGTGAATGAGCAGTTCTTC
>NA|14|few|TRBV9|TRBJ1-5
CASSAGVSNQPQHF
TGTGCCAGCAGCGCCGGGGTAAGCAATCAGCCCCAGCATTTT
>TRBD1|12|NA|TRBV9|TRBJ1-2
CASSATGLGYTF
TGTGCCAGCAGCGCGACAGGGCTTGGCTACACCTTC
>TRBD2|14|NA|TRBV29-1|TRBJ2-7
CSVLGLAGTYEQYF
TGCAGCGTCCTAGGACTAGCCGGAACCTACGAGCAGTACTTC
>TRBD2|17|NA|TRBV29-1|TRBJ2-3
CSVIAHKTSDSTDTQYF
TGCAGCGTTATCGCTCACAAGACTAGCGATAGCACAGATACGCAGTATTTT
>NA|17|NA|TRBV30|TRBJ1-1
CAWSVPRGRSTNTEAFF
TGTGCCTGGAGTGTACCGAGGGGGAGGTCCACTAACACTGAAGCTTTCTTT
>NA|11|NA|TRBV20-1|TRBJ2-7
CSARAGYEQYF
TGCAGTGCTCGGGCCGGCTACGAGCAGTACTTC
>NA|12|NA|TRBV4-2|TRBJ2-1
CASSQDAHEQFF
TGTGCCAGCAGCCAAGACGCCCATGAGCAGTTCTTC
>NA|16|NA|TRBV9|TRBJ1-1
CASSPGTAAFNTEAFF
TGTGCCAGCAGTCCCGGGACCGCAGCCTTTAACACTGAAGCTTTCTTT
>NA|14|once|TRBV5-5|TRBJ1-5
CASSLWGGNQPQHF
TGTGCCAGCAGCTTGTGGGGGGGAAATCAGCCCCAGCATTTT
>TRBD2|15|NA|TRBV11-2|TRBJ2-1
CASSPGGAGGNEQFF
TGTGCCAGCAGCCCAGGGGGAGCGGGGGGCAATGAGCAGTTCTTC
>TRBD1|17|NA|TRBV5-1|TRBJ1-4
CASSLGQGAEGNEKLFF
TGCGCCAGCAGCTTGGGGCAGGGGGCTGAGGGTAATGAAAAACTGTTTTTT
>TRBD2|15|few|TRBV6-1|TRBJ2-7
CASSEGSGGPYEQYF
TGTGCCAGCAGTGAAGGGAGCGGGGGGCCCTACGAGCAGTACTTC
>TRBD1|18|NA|TRBV5-8|TRBJ1-4
CASSPPAGGGATNEKLFF
TGTGCCAGCAGCCCCCCGGCAGGGGGGGGTGCAACTAATGAAAAACTGTTTTTT
>TRBD1|17|NA|TRBV6-1|TRBJ1-5
CASSEAGQTFSNQPQHF
TGTGCCAGCAGTGAAGCGGGACAGACATTCAGCAATCAGCCCCAGCATTTT
>NA|13|NA|TRBV19|TRBJ1-5
CASSIAPNQPQHF
TGTGCCAGTAGTATAGCGCCGAATCAGCCCCAGCATTTT
>NA|15|NA|TRBV27|TRBJ2-7
CASSLGALPSYEQYF
TGTGCCAGCAGTTTAGGCGCCTTACCCTCCTACGAGCAGTACTTC
>NA|15|NA|TRBV9|TRBJ2-7
CASSVWGVEGNEQYF
TGTGCCAGCAGCGTTTGGGGGGTCGAGGGAAACGAGCAGTACTTC
>NA|19|NA|TRBV5-3|TRBJ2-6
CARSLWARPGKAGANVLTF
TGTGCCAGAAGCTTGTGGGCGAGACCAGGGAAGGCTGGGGCCAACGTCCTGACTTTC
>NA|16|NA|TRBV4-1|TRBJ2-7
CASSQDQVGQSYEQYF
TGCGCCAGCAGCCAAGATCAAGTAGGACAGAGCTACGAGCAGTACTTC
>NA|13|NA|TRBV10-2|TRBJ2-1
CASRLVGDNEQFF
TGCGCCAGCAGACTAGTAGGGGACAATGAGCAGTTCTTC
>NA|16|NA|TRBV7-2|TRBJ1-2
CASSPSVGLIQYGYTF
TGTGCCAGCAGCCCATCCGTCGGGCTGATACAGTATGGCTACACCTTC
>NA|17|once|TRBV5-4|TRBJ1-3
CASSLRESATVGNTIYF
TGTGCCAGCAGCTTGAGGGAGAGTGCCACCGTTGGAAACACCATATATTTT
>TRBD1|16|NA|TRBV29-1|TRBJ1-2
CSVDVQVGTGGYGYTF
TGCAGCGTTGACGTTCAAGTAGGGACAGGGGGCTATGGCTACACCTTC
>NA|14|NA|TRBV7-6|TRBJ2-7
CASSLRGNSYEQYF
TGTGCCAGCAGCCTAAGGGGGAACTCCTACGAGCAGTACTTC